This TCR beta chain appears in the sequencing data of a study of response to subunit inactivated influenza vaccine. Points from the study as a whole: Authors suggested seasonal influenza vaccinations each recruit few new T cells.

This clonotype was detected many times. The antigen is not known. TCRdb recomputed calls from the RT-PCR reads with MiXCR, one row per CDR3 protein. Of about 610,000 distinct CDR3 sequences listed, around 15% are singletons. Deletions cut 6 bases from V and 0 bases from J, with 1 base between. Germline V CDR1 and CDR2: SQVTM, ANQGSEA. This CDR3 contains 10 residues. The clonotype comes from a man aged 45-65 years who received an inactivated influenza vaccine. The specimen was PBMCs from blood, collected about 13 days after vaccination. The chain uses TRBV29-1 and TRBJ2-3, with D hard to call. CDR3 sequence (DNA): TGCAGCGTGAGCACAGATACGCAGTATTTT. This encodes CSVSTDTQYF.